What follows describes a single T cell receptor beta chain. Its antigen remains unknown. In the PCR, 60 Vbeta and 13 Jbeta primers were used. Methods used by the authors: It was a later analysis that counted 75 million to 90 million unique TCR beta chains, of which approximately 9.9 million were shared. Using immunoSEQ multiplex PCR, the repertoire was profiled, and TCRdb retains in-frame clones only, with some absent. V and J calls and clone size follow that table, whereas D and trimming were derived from the DNA. The sample holds about 120,000 clones, about four fifths seen once. These data are taken from a study of cytomegalovirus exposure and HLA in healthy donors. The study, taken as a whole, reports: Among immune exposure information, only CMV serostatus was available.

Trimming cost V 6 bases and J 3 bases; bases outside gene matches: 5. The CDR3 contains 15 residues. Germline CDR1 LNHDA, CDR2 SQIVND (reference sequence). The sequenced sample consisted of PBMCs. The chain uses TRBV19 and TRBJ2-1; 10 bases match TRBD2. This receptor was obtained from a woman between 25 and 40 years old in good health and CMV-seronegative. CDR3 region: CASSPSGRFYNEQFF. The DNA for the CDR3 is TGTGCCAGTAGCCCTAGCGGGAGATTCTACAATGAGCAGTTCTTC.